The source of this TCR beta chain is a study of patients and donors after allogeneic stem cell transplantation. TCRdb re-derived calls from the RT-PCR reads in MiXCR, one entry per CDR3 protein. In the table there are some 160,000 distinct CDR3 sequences, approximately 25% of which are singletons. V was shortened by 4 bases and J by 4 bases, with 12 bases between the two germline ends. The length of the CDR3 is 14 residues. Germline V gene lookup returns CDR1 SGDLS and CDR2 YYNGEE. Sequencing was carried out using blood, either unsorted or a sorted T cell fraction (not recorded which). The receptor was isolated from a human donor who was either an allogeneic HSCT recipient or a stem cell or donor lymphocyte infusion donor (not recorded which). It is not recorded whose cells these are; they may come from a transplant donor. This chain connects TRBV9 to TRBJ2-1; D not resolved. In nucleotides, the CDR3 is TGTGCCAGCAGCTTAAGGACCGATTACAATGAGCAGTTCTTC. Encoded protein: CASSLRTDYNEQFF.